This T cell receptor beta chain comes out of a study of T cells in Graves' hyperthyroidism and ophthalmopathy. Amplification yielded TCR beta CDR3 regions, with RNA transcripts as the source. The primer set for the first-round RT-PCR of the TCR CDR3 was HTBI. TCRdb reanalysed the multiplex PCR reads using MiXCR and keeps one entry per CDR3 protein. In the table there are 500,000 to 600,000 distinct CDR3 sequences, more than 45% of which are singletons. J was trimmed by 4 bases and V by 3 bases; bases with no gene match: 0. The CDR3 consists of 13 residues. The V gene's germline CDR1 is DFQATT and CDR2 SNEGSKA (reference sequence).

The material sequenced was peripheral blood or thyroid tissue (not recorded which). The gene calls are TRBV20-1 and TRBJ2-6; 7 bases map to TRBD2. This sequence originates from a woman younger than 35 with Graves' hyperthyroidism. CDR3 sequence reads: CSARTSGANVLTF. CDR3 in DNA: TGCAGTGCTAGGACTAGCGGGGCCAACGTCCTGACTTTC.